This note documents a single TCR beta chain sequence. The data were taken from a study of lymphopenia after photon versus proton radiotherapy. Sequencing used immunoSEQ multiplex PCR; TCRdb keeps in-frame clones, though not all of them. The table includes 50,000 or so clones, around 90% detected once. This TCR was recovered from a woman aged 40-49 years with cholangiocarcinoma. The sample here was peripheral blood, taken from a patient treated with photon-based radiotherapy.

The CDR3 DNA is TGCGCCAGCAGCTCGGGACAGGGGAAATACGAGCAGTACTTC. Translated, it gives CASSSGQGKYEQYF. This rearrangement joins TRBV5-1 to TRBJ2-7; 10 bases line up with TRBD1. After removal of 3 bases from V and 4 bases from J, the junction contained 4 bases not matched to a gene. CDR3 length equals 14 residues. Per germline, CDR1 SGHRS and CDR2 YFSETQ. The complete variable domain, with remaining parts taken from reference TRBV5-1 and TRBJ2-7, reads KAGVTQTPRYLIKTRGQQVTLSCSPISGHRSVSWYQQTPGQGLQFLFEYFSETQRNKGNFPGRFSGRQFSNSRSEMNVSTLELGDSALYLCASSSGQGKYEQYFGPGTRLTVT.